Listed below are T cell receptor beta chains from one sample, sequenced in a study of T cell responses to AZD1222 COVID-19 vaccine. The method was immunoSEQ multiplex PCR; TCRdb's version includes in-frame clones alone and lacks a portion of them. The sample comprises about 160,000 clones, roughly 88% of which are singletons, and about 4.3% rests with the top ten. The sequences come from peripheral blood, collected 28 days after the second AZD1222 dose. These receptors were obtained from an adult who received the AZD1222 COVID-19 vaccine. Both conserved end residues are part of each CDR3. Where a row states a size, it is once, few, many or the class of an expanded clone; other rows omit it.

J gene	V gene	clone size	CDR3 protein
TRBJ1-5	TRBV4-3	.	CASSQEVGGSNSNQPQHF
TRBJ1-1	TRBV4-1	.	CASSQEQGLNTEAFF
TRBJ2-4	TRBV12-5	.	CATTRDTKNIQYF
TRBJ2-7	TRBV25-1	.	CASSEQGYEQYF
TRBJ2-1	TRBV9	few	CASSETSGVYNEQFF
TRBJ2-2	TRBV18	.	CASSRDTGELFF
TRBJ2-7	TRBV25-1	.	CASSASGTGSHEQYF
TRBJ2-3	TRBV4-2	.	CASSQGTASTDTQYF
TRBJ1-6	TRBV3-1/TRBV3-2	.	CASSQGTGGNSPLHF
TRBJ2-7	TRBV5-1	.	CASSLGGGTPYEQYF
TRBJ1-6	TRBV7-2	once	CASSNRQYNSPLHF
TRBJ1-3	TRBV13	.	CATRPPLAGNTIYF
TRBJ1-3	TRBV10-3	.	CAISSTDRAGNTIYF
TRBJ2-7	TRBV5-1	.	CASSVTGGHYEQYF
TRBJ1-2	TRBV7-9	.	CASSREANYGYTF
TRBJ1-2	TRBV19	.	CASSIIPNRDGYTF
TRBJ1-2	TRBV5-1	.	CASRLNTGFPGYTF
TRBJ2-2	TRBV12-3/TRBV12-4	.	CASWSTGELFF
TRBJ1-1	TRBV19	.	CASSQGLLTPDEAFF
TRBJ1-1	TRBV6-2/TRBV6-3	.	CASSYLRGTEAFF
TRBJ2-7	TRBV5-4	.	CASSLTGTGSEQYF
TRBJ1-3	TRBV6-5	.	CASIRPGAIANTIYF
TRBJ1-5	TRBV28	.	CASRGGSNQPQHF
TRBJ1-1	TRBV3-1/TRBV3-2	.	CASSFRRAFNTEAFF
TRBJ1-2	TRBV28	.	CASSSKQGLGLYGYTF
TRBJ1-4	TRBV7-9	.	CASSLRGARRVTNEKLFF
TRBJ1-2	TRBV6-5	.	CASSRTAHGYTF
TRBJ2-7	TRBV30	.	CAWMAGAYEQYF
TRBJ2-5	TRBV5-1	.	CASSFLGTGEETQYF
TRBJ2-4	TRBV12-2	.	CASRLPLRIQYF
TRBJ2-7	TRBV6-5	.	CASSSSGGRPYEQYF
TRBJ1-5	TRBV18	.	CASSPTGLDQPQHF
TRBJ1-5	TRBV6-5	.	CASSSYSNQPQHF
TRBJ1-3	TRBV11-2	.	CASSPGGGSSGNTIYF
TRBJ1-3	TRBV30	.	CAWTPLNTIYF
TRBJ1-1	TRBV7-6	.	CASSLLGGGNTEAFF